This T cell receptor beta chain was recorded in a study of blood T cell repertoires in COVID-19. Study context: The United States, Italy and Spain supplied acute and convalescent COVID-19 samples. T cells, B-cell-depleted T cells, or PBMCs provided the cDNA or gDNA that served as material.

In the authors' workflow: For nucleated cells, counts were estimated from reference gene primer amplification. TCRdb's copy holds only in-frame clones and misses some; the assay was immunoSEQ multiplex PCR. V and J calls and clone size are copied from that table; D and trimming were computed from the DNA. This table holds about 210,000 clones, around four fifths found once. This clone has more than one count but fewer than ten. The germline gives CDR1 SQVTM, CDR2 ANQGSEA. Germline trimming cut 6 bases from V and 0 bases from J; bases unmatched to any gene: 7. The CDR3 has 15 amino acids. Sequencing used peripheral blood. The gene calls are TRBV29-1 and TRBJ2-1; 8 bases are a match to TRBD2. The receptor was derived from a woman aged 45 to 65 with active or convalescent COVID-19. This CDR3 is CSVDAGGTSYNEQFF. The CDR3 DNA sequence: TGCAGCGTCGATGCGGGGGGCACCTCCTACAATGAGCAGTTCTTC.